Below, 7 T cell receptor beta chains from the same sample are listed, as sequenced in a study of T cells in localized non-small cell lung cancer. Only in-frame clones appear in the TCRdb table, and some are missing; sequencing was by immunoSEQ multiplex PCR. The repertoire includes tens of thousands of clones, around 81% of them detected once, and just under 20% sits in the top ten. The specimen was peripheral blood, collected before any cancer treatment. These TCRs come from a female donor over 55 with stage II squamous cell lung carcinoma.

This clone was counted between two and nine times. The chain links TRBV5-6 to TRBJ2-1; D may match TRBD1 or TRBD2 (5 bases each). Germline CDR1 SGHDT, CDR2 YYEEEE. Trimming took 5 bases from V and 4 from J, leaving 13 bases between them. The CDR3 contains 14 residues. The CDR3 DNA reads as TGTGCCAGCAGTGCCGGGACGGGGTACAATGAGCAGTTCTTC. It codes for CASSAGTGYNEQFF.

This clone was seen a handful of times. The chain carries TRBV6-1 and TRBJ1-2; weak D call: TRBD1 (6 bases). Germline V gene sequence: CDR1 MNHNS, CDR2 SASEGT. V dropped 5 bases and J dropped 8 bases, with 9 bases sitting between them. The CDR3 totals 11 residues. CDR3 sequence reads: CASSFRGGYTF. CDR3 nucleotides: TGTGCCAGCAGTTTCAGGGGCGGCTACACCTTC.

The J gene is TRBJ2-5, the V gene TRBV6-5, with 7 bases aligning to TRBD1. Per the germline V gene, CDR1 is MNHEY and CDR2 is SVGAGI. V shed 10 bases and J 2 bases; nucleotides not matched to a gene: 4. There are 12 residues in the CDR3. Here the CDR3 DNA reads TGTGCCACCACAGGGGATCAAGAGACCCAGTACTTC. Protein: CATTGDQETQYF.

This clone was detected once. The J gene is TRBJ2-5, the V gene TRBV7-3; 8 bases are a match to TRBD2. V gave up 5 bases and J gave up 5 bases; unmatched junction bases: 10. The CDR3 sequence is 15 residues long. The germline V gene has CDR1 SGHTA and CDR2 FQGTGA. DNA for the CDR3: TGTGCCAGCAGCCTGAGCGGGGGCTCAAAGGAGACCCAGTACTTC. Translated, it gives CASSLSGGSKETQYF.

This sequence joins TRBV4-1 and TRBJ2-1; D may match TRBD1 or TRBD2 (6 bases each). V gave up 1 base and J gave up 6 bases, with 13 bases separating them. This CDR3 has 15 residues. Germline V CDR1 and CDR2: MGHRA, YSYEKL. The CDR3 protein is CASSQVGGPINEQFF. DNA of the CDR3: TGCGCCAGCAGCCAAGTAGGGGGGCCAATCAATGAGCAGTTCTTC.

This chain connects TRBV19 to TRBJ2-5; TRBD2 agrees at 14 bases. Germline CDR1 LNHDA, CDR2 SQIVND (reference sequence). V was pared by 0 bases and J by 5 bases, with 5 bases of the junction left unmatched. CDR3 size: 17 residues. CDR3: CASSIEGTSGGRETQYF. In nucleotides, the CDR3 is TGTGCCAGTAGTATAGAGGGGACTAGCGGGGGCCGGGAGACCCAGTACTTC.

The rearrangement links TRBV7-9 to TRBJ2-5; 11 nucleotides line up with TRBD2. The CDR3 spans 17 residues. Germline CDR1 and CDR2: SEHNR and FQNEAQ (reference sequence). V lost 2 bases and J lost 4; bases outside the gene matches: 9. The CDR3 loop is CASSLTSGGSRGETQYF. CDR3 in DNA: TGTGCCAGCAGCTTAACTAGCGGGGGCTCGAGAGGAGAGACCCAGTACTTC.